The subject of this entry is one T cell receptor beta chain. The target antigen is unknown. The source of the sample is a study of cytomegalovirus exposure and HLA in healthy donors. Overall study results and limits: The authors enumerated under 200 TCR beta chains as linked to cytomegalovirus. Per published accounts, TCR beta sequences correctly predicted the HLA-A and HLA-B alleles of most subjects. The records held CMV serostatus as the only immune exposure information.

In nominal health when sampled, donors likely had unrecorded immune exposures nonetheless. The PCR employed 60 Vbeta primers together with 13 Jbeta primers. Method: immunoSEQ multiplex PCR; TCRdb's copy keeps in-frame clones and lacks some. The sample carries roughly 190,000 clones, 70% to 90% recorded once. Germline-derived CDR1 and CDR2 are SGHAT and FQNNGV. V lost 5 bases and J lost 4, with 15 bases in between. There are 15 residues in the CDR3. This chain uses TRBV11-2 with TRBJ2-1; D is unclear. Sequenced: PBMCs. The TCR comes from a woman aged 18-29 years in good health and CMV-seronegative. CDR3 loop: CASSPRVARYNEQFF. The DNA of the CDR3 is TGTGCCAGCAGCCCCCGGGTAGCCCGTTACAATGAGCAGTTCTTC.